What follows are 22 T cell receptor beta chains derived from one specimen sequenced in a study of T cell clones after liver transplantation (dated by TCRdb to 2018 to 2020). Libraries were made using the immunoSEQ multiplex PCR assay. Entries here come from immuneACCESS through TCRdb and include only in-frame sequences with V and J called. Some clones fail to appear in such tables; in the studies checked, an unresolved V gene covers under half of the shortfall, and the cause of the remainder is unknown. Here the sample has more than 100,000 clones; roughly four fifths occur a single time. The ten biggest clones cover about 2.8% of the sample. The sequencing used CD4+ T cells from blood, collected around 50 months after liver transplant. These receptors originate from a human patient who received a liver transplant. After a transplant, some T cells may be the graft donor's own cells.

The chain carries TRBV6-1 and TRBJ2-5; 8 positions match TRBD1. The J segment lost 4 bases and the V segment lost 3 bases, leaving 1 base of the junction unmatched. Germline CDR1 and CDR2: MNHNS and SASEGT. CDR3 length: 13 residues. CDR3: CASSDDRGETQYF. The CDR3, as DNA: TGTGCCAGCAGTGACGACAGGGGAGAGACCCAGTACTTC.

The chain couples TRBV7-6 to TRBJ1-3; no clear D. V lost 1 base, J lost 0 bases, and 7 bases lay in between. The CDR3 sequence is 15 residues long. Germline CDR1 reads SGHVS; CDR2 reads FNYEAQ. CDR3 DNA: TGTGCCAGCAGCTTAGGACGGACCTCTGGAAACACCATATATTTT. It specifies CASSLGRTSGNTIYF.

V gene TRBV15 combines with J gene TRBJ1-4; D call uncertain. Trimming shortened V by 1 base and J by 8 bases, and 8 bases separated the two germline ends. The CDR3 runs 13 residues. The germline CDR1 and CDR2 sequences are LNHNV and YYDKDF (reference sequence). The CDR3 DNA follows: TGTGCCACCAGCAGAGGGTTTGGGGAAAAACTGTTTTTT. Amino acid sequence: CATSRGFGEKLFF.

This chain uses TRBV2 with TRBJ1-5, with D unresolved. V was cut by 8 bases and J by 0 bases, with 14 bases left in between. CDR1 and CDR2 from the germline V gene are SNHLY and FYNNEI. The CDR3 length is 15 residues. CDR3 loop: CASVLSENSNQPQHF. In DNA, the CDR3 is TGTGCCAGCGTTTTGTCAGAGAATAGCAATCAGCCCCAGCATTTT.

The chain employs TRBV19 and TRBJ2-7; 13 nucleotides agree with TRBD2. This CDR3 has 18 amino acids. V trimming: 2 bases; J trimming: 2 bases; junction bases outside the gene matches: 9. CDR1 LNHDA and CDR2 SQIVND come from the germline V gene (reference sequence). CDR3 protein: CASSISLGLAGVTYEQYF. The CDR3 nucleotides read TGTGCCAGTAGTATAAGCCTCGGACTAGCGGGAGTAACCTACGAGCAGTACTTC.

The sample holds one count of this clone. The J gene is TRBJ1-2, the V gene TRBV9; D might be TRBD1 (6 bases). Trimming removed 3 bases from V and 0 bases from J, with 12 bases in between. This CDR3 comprises 15 residues. Germline loops: CDR1 SGDLS, CDR2 YYNGEE. In DNA, the CDR3 is TGTGCCAGCAGCGCGGGGGGACAAACTAACTATGGCTACACCTTC. Translated: CASSAGGQTNYGYTF.

CDR3 nucleotides: TGTGCCAGCAGCCAACAGACCACGGGGGAGCTGTTTTTT. This encodes CASSQQTTGELFF. This chain connects TRBV14 to TRBJ2-2, with D uncertain. Germline V gene data show CDR1 as SGHDN and CDR2 as FVKESK. V was shortened by 2 bases and J by 8 bases, with 9 bases between the two germline ends. There are 13 residues in the CDR3. The full variable domain, completed using reference TRBV14 and TRBJ2-2, is EAGVTQFPSHSVIEKGQTVTLRCDPISGHDNLYWYRRVMGKEIKFLLHFVKESKQDESGMPNNRFLAERTGGTYSTLKVQPAELEDSGVYFCASSQQTTGELFFGEGSRLTVL.

The V gene is TRBV2, the J gene TRBJ1-5; 8 bases line up with TRBD1. V lost 5 bases and J lost 6; bases outside the gene matches: 6. The germline gives CDR1 SNHLY, CDR2 FYNNEI. CDR3 length: 14 amino acids. This CDR3 is CASSTGGVGQPQHF. The CDR3 DNA is TGTGCCAGCAGTACAGGGGGAGTCGGTCAGCCCCAGCATTTT.

The chain recombines TRBV5-6 with TRBJ2-6; D might be TRBD1 or TRBD2, each matching 6 bases. The CDR3 is 17 amino acids. The V gene lost 1 base and the J gene lost 6 bases, with 17 bases spanning the gap. Germline assignment: CDR1 SGHDT and CDR2 YYEEEE. Written as DNA, the CDR3 is TGTGCCAGCAGCTTGAGGGGGGCAGAGACGACGGCCAACGTCCTGACTTTC. This encodes CASSLRGAETTANVLTF.

The chain links TRBV4-2 to TRBJ1-2; possible D gene TRBD1, 6 bases. The V gene lost 1 base and the J gene lost 2 bases, with 11 bases spanning the gap. This CDR3 comprises 15 residues. CDR1 and CDR2 (germline): LGHNA, YNFKEQ. The CDR3 sequence: CASSQGTEKNYGYTF. The DNA for the CDR3 is TGTGCCAGCAGCCAAGGGACAGAAAAAAACTATGGCTACACCTTC.

A single count supports this clone. The rearrangement uses TRBV21-1 and TRBJ2-7; TRBD1 reflects the table's D call only, with no check against the DNA. TRBV21-1 has pseudogene status. There are 14 residues in the CDR3. The CDR3 nucleotides read TGTGCCAGCAGCTCACGGGACAGCTCCTACGAGCAGTACTTC. Protein: CASSSRDSSYEQYF.

This chain joins TRBV7-9 and TRBJ2-3; no clear D gene. The V gene's germline CDR1 is SEHNR and CDR2 FQNEAQ (reference sequence). The CDR3 sequence is 13 residues long. The V end lost 5 bases, the J end lost 6 bases, and 12 bases lay between the germline ends. In DNA form, the CDR3 reads TGTGCCAGCAGCCTTGGACGGTCGGATACGCAGTATTTT. It specifies CASSLGRSDTQYF.

The V call is TRBV9, the J call TRBJ1-1; D may be TRBD1 (5 bases). The germline CDR1 and CDR2 sequences are SGDLS and YYNGEE. The CDR3 contains 14 residues. Between the trimmed V and J ends, which lost 0 bases and 3 bases, there was a span of 9 bases. CDR3 in DNA: TGTGCCAGCAGCGTAGCAGGGTACGACACTGAAGCTTTCTTT. Its protein is CASSVAGYDTEAFF. The variable domain in full, with the rest retrieved from reference TRBV9 and TRBJ1-1, is DSGVTQTPKHLITATGQRVTLRCSPRSGDLSVYWYQQSLDQGLQFLIQYYNGEERAKGNILERFSAQQFPDLHSELNLSSLELGDSALYFCASSVAGYDTEAFFGQGTRLTVV.

J is TRBJ2-5 and V is TRBV12-5; 8 nucleotides line up with TRBD2. The germline gives CDR1 LGHNT, CDR2 FRNRAP. Losses at the gene ends were 2 bases for V and 1 base for J; bases not matched to a gene: 9. The CDR3 has 17 residues. CDR3 region: CASGLTSGRFLQETQYF. CDR3 DNA: TGTGCTAGTGGTTTGACTAGCGGACGTTTCCTCCAAGAGACCCAGTACTTC.

J is TRBJ2-1 and V is TRBV7-6; D perhaps matches TRBD2 (6 bases). V was pared by 7 bases and J by 8 bases, with 18 bases between. The germline V gene has CDR1 SGHVS and CDR2 FNYEAQ. The CDR3 is made up of 14 amino acids. CDR3 sequence: CASTLGGRGDEQFF. The CDR3 DNA reads as TGTGCCAGCACCCTCGGAGGGCGCGGGGATGAGCAGTTCTTC.

This clone was seen more than once but under ten times. The chain employs TRBV7-3 and TRBJ2-3; D is possibly TRBD2 (5 bases). V dropped 4 bases and J dropped 0 bases, with 11 bases sitting between them. The germline V gene has CDR1 SGHTA and CDR2 FQGTGA. The CDR3 sequence is 15 residues long. The CDR3 reads CASSSTTSSTDTQYF. The CDR3, as DNA: TGTGCCAGCAGCTCGACTACGTCAAGCACAGATACGCAGTATTTT. Variable domain in full (rest from reference TRBV7-3 and TRBJ2-3): GAGVSQTPSNKVTEKGKYVELRCDPISGHTALYWYRQSLGQGPEFLIYFQGTGAADDSGLPNDRFFAVRPEGSVSTLKIQRTERGDSAVYLCASSSTTSSTDTQYFGPGTRLTVL.

The gene calls are TRBV19 and TRBJ1-1; possibly TRBD1 for D (5 bases). Germline lookup yields CDR1 LNHDA and CDR2 SQIVND (reference sequence). The V and J ends lost 3 bases and 3 bases respectively, with 17 bases between them. This CDR3 has 16 amino acids. The CDR3 DNA reads TGTGCCAGTAGTATCCGCAGAGGGGTGCGTGACACTGAAGCTTTCTTT. Translated, it gives CASSIRRGVRDTEAFF.

This sequence joins TRBV5-1 and TRBJ2-1; TRBD2 is a possible D gene (5 bases). Looked up from germline, CDR1 is SGHRS and CDR2 is YFSETQ. The V gene lost 0 bases and the J gene lost 7 bases, with 11 bases spanning the gap. The CDR3 is made up of 14 amino acids. The CDR3 DNA follows: TGCGCCAGCAGCTTGGATAGCGAACTAAATGAGCAGTTCTTC. Its translation is CASSLDSELNEQFF.

The gene calls are TRBV6-6 and TRBJ2-2, with D possibly TRBD2 on 6 matching bases. CDR1 and CDR2 from the germline V gene are MNHNY and SVGAGI (reference sequence). Trimming took 7 bases from V and 4 from J, leaving 13 bases between them. There are 14 residues in the CDR3. The CDR3 DNA reads as TGTGCCAGCATTGGAGGGCCGGGCACCGGGGAGCTGTTTTTT. Translating it yields CASIGGPGTGELFF.

The chain carries TRBV4-1 and TRBJ2-3, with 7 positions matching TRBD2. V shed 0 bases, J shed 4 bases, and the junction held 13 bases outside the gene matches. The CDR3 covers 18 residues. Germline V gives CDR1 MGHRA, CDR2 YSYEKL. This CDR3 is CASSQDTLSGSFADTQYF. DNA for the CDR3: TGCGCCAGCAGCCAAGATACCCTTAGCGGGTCCTTCGCAGATACGCAGTATTTT.

The V call is TRBV6-1, the J call TRBJ2-3; unclear D gene. The CDR3 is 11 amino acids. The V gene lost 3 bases and the J gene lost 7 bases, with 5 bases spanning the gap. Germline V lookup: CDR1 MNHNS, CDR2 SASEGT. The CDR3 nucleotides read TGTGCCAGCAGTGAGGTGTATACGCAGTATTTT. Translating it yields CASSEVYTQYF.

The rearrangement links TRBV7-2 to TRBJ2-2, with D unclear. V was trimmed by 1 base and J by 1 base, leaving 4 bases between them. Germline CDR1 reads SGHTA; CDR2 reads FQGNSA. There are 14 residues in the CDR3. The CDR3 bases are TGTGCCAGCAGCTTAGTAAAGAACACCGGGGAGCTGTTTTTT. Its protein is CASSLVKNTGELFF.